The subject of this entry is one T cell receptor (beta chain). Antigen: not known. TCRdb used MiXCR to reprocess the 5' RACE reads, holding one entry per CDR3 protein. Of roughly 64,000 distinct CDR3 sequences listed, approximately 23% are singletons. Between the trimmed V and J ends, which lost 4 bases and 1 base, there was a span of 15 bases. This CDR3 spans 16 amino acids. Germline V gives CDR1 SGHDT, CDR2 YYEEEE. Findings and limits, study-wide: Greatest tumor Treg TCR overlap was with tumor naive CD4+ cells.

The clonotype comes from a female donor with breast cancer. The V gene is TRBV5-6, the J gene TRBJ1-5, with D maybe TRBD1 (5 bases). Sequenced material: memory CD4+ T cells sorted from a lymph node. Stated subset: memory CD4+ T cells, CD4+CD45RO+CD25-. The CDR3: CASSKELGESNQPQHF. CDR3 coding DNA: TGTGCCAGCAGCAAAGAATTAGGGGAGAGCAATCAGCCCCAGCATTTT.